This entry lists 9 T cell receptor beta chains sequenced from one sample in a study of shared clonotypes between healthy human individuals. Repertoires were generated with immunoSEQ multiplex PCR, while TCRdb's copy carries only in-frame clones and drops some. Among approximately 2.3 million clones listed, more than 85% were seen once. The sequencing sample was made of naive CD4+ T cells from PBMCs. Subset specified: CD45RA+ positively selected. Receptor source: a man younger than 30 in good health. Some clones in this sample may be carry-over from other donors' samples.

In the case of this clone: Other nucleotide sequences from this sample produce the same CDR3. J is TRBJ2-1 and V is TRBV5-6; D is possibly TRBD1 (6 bases). The CDR3 is 13 residues long. In germline, CDR1 is SGHDT, CDR2 YYEEEE. Trimming stripped 0 bases from V and 6 bases from J, with 7 bases between. CDR3 bases: TGTGCCAGCAGCTTGGTCAGGGGCAATGAGCAGTTCTTC. Its protein product is CASSLVRGNEQFF.

The genes are TRBV4-2 and TRBJ2-2; D remains unclear. The CDR3 runs to 14 residues. Deletions cut 1 base from V and 4 bases from J, with 7 bases between. The germline V gene has CDR1 LGHNA and CDR2 YNFKEQ. CDR3 sequence (DNA): TGTGCCAGCAGCCAAGGCTGGTCCACCGGGGAGCTGTTTTTT. Residues: CASSQGWSTGELFF.

V is TRBV7-9 and J is TRBJ2-7; TRBD1 agrees at 7 bases. The CDR3 sequence is 14 residues long. Trimming removed 5 bases from V and 1 base from J; junction bases left unmatched: 5. The germline V gene encodes CDR1 SEHNR and CDR2 FQNEAQ (reference sequence). The CDR3 sequence: CASSGQAFSYEQYF. CDR3 DNA: TGTGCCAGCAGCGGACAGGCATTTTCCTACGAGCAGTACTTC.

This rearrangement joins TRBV6-5 to TRBJ2-2; 12 bases align to TRBD2. V trimming: 4 bases; J trimming: 5 bases; junction bases outside the gene matches: 5. CDR1 and CDR2 (germline): MNHEY, SVGAGI. The CDR3 covers 16 residues. CDR3 sequence (DNA): TGTGCCAGCAGTTCTAGCGGGAGGGCTGGGACCGGGGAGCTGTTTTTT. It translates to CASSSSGRAGTGELFF.

This clone occurred once. The sample contains more than one DNA sequence encoding this CDR3. The chain links TRBV18 to TRBJ2-2; unclear D gene. Germline V gives CDR1 KGHSH, CDR2 LQKENI. The CDR3 covers 12 residues. Trimming removed 2 bases from V and 3 bases from J, with 1 base in between. CDR3 amino acids: CASSPDTGELFF. The DNA for the CDR3 is TGTGCCAGCTCACCAGACACCGGGGAGCTGTTTTTT.

The chain couples TRBV6-5 to TRBJ2-2; the D is unclear. The CDR3 covers 13 residues. Germline V gene data show CDR1 as MNHEY and CDR2 as SVGAGI. Trimming took 6 bases from V and 5 from J, leaving 10 bases between them. The CDR3: CASSPSTTGELFF. The CDR3 DNA sequence: TGTGCCAGCAGCCCCTCAACTACCGGGGAGCTGTTTTTT.

Note on this clone: Other DNA sequences of this sample code for an identical CDR3. The V gene is TRBV18, the J gene TRBJ1-5; no clear D. The CDR3 runs 13 residues. V lost 3 bases to trimming and J lost 1 base, with 4 bases between them. Germline CDR1 is KGHSH and CDR2 is LQKENI. The CDR3 DNA reads as TGTGCCAGCTCACCTGGCAGCAATCAGCCCCAGCATTTT. Its protein is CASSPGSNQPQHF.

The genes are TRBV18 and TRBJ2-1; D unclear. Between the trimmed V and J ends, which lost 1 base and 6 bases, there was a span of 7 bases. The germline V gene has CDR1 KGHSH and CDR2 LQKENI. This CDR3 is 13 amino acids long. Here the CDR3 reads CASSPRLTNEQFF. The CDR3 bases are TGTGCCAGCTCACCACGGCTAACCAATGAGCAGTTCTTC. The full variable domain, its missing parts supplied by reference TRBV18 and TRBJ2-1, is NAGVMQNPRHLVRRRGQEARLRCSPMKGHSHVYWYRQLPEEGLKFMVYLQKENIIDESGMPKERFSAEFPKEGPSILRIQQVVRGDSAAYFCASSPRLTNEQFFGPGTRLTVL.

This rearrangement joins TRBV5-1 to TRBJ2-7; tentatively, D is TRBD2 (5 bases). This CDR3 contains 15 residues. CDR1 and CDR2 from the germline V gene are SGHRS and YFSETQ. V lost 5 bases, J lost 7 bases, and 22 bases lay in between. The CDR3 DNA follows: TGCGCCAGCAGGAGGAACAGCCAACTATCGGGGGAGCAGTACTTC. Encoded protein: CASRRNSQLSGEQYF.